Each of the 10 T cell receptor beta chains below was sequenced from the same sample in a study of blood T cell repertoires in COVID-19. Profiled with immunoSEQ multiplex PCR; TCRdb holds only in-frame clones, not every one. The sample contains about 350,000 clones, around nine tenths of which appear only once. Source material: peripheral blood. These receptors were taken from a woman between 65 and 79 years old with COVID-19, enrolled during active disease.

This clone has only a few counts. This chain joins TRBV28 and TRBJ1-6; TRBD1 matches at 10 bases. This CDR3 contains 14 residues. Germline loops: CDR1 MDHEN, CDR2 SYDVKM. J gave up 9 bases and V 6 bases, and 5 bases lay outside the gene matches. For the CDR3, the DNA is TGTGCCAGCAGCTCCGGACAGGGGGGTTCACCCCTCCACTTT. Translating it yields CASSSGQGGSPLHF.

This chain connects TRBV7-2 to TRBJ1-2; D is perhaps TRBD1 (5 bases). This CDR3 spans 13 amino acids. Germline V gene data show CDR1 as SGHTA and CDR2 as FQGNSA. Deletions cut 5 bases from V and 3 bases from J, with 10 bases between. DNA of the CDR3: TGTGCCAGCAGCACCGGCAGGGACTATGGCTACACCTTC. Translated, it gives CASSTGRDYGYTF.

The V gene is TRBV6-5, the J gene TRBJ1-1; maybe TRBD1 (6 bases). Germline V lookup: CDR1 MNHEY, CDR2 SVGAGI. The germline V and J ends were trimmed by 4 bases and 7 bases, with 13 bases remaining between them. The CDR3 has 13 residues. Here the CDR3 reads CASSWTDLLEAFF. CDR3 in DNA: TGTGCCAGCAGTTGGACAGACCTCCTTGAAGCTTTCTTT.

The chain has TRBV6-5 and TRBJ2-7; the D gene is possibly TRBD2 (6 bases). Per the germline V gene, CDR1 is MNHEY and CDR2 is SVGAGI. The CDR3 runs 14 residues. Trimming pared 6 bases from V and 4 bases from J, leaving 16 bases between. The CDR3 reads CASSTVRGTYEQYF. CDR3 nucleotides: TGTGCCAGCAGCACCGTTCGTGGGACTTACGAGCAGTACTTC.

The rearrangement uses TRBV4-2 and TRBJ1-4; 7 bases fit TRBD1. The CDR3 loop spans 17 amino acids. In germline, CDR1 is LGHNA, CDR2 YNFKEQ. V lost 0 bases and J lost 7; bases outside the gene matches: 11. CDR3 bases: TGTGCCAGCAGCCAAGAAGAAGGAGGGGGCGGCGGTGAAAAACTGTTTTTT. Its protein is CASSQEEGGGGGEKLFF.

On this clone itself: The sample carries other DNA sequences with the same CDR3. V is TRBV5-1 and J is TRBJ1-5, with TRBD1 identical over 10 bases. V lost 4 bases to trimming and J lost 1 base; unmatched junction nucleotides: 2. CDR1 and CDR2 from the germline V gene are SGHRS and YFSETQ. This CDR3 contains 15 residues. Written as DNA, the CDR3 is TGCGCCAGCAGCCCGGGACAGGGGAGCAATCAGCCCCAGCATTTT. Its protein product is CASSPGQGSNQPQHF.

This sequence joins TRBV4-2 and TRBJ1-6, with D uncertain. The CDR3 has 15 amino acids. V lost 1 base, J lost 4 bases, and 8 bases lay in between. The V gene's germline CDR1 is LGHNA and CDR2 YNFKEQ. This CDR3 reads CASSQVEEYNSPLHF. The CDR3 region has the DNA TGTGCCAGCAGCCAAGTTGAGGAGTATAATTCACCCCTCCACTTT.

This clone was recorded once. This chain uses TRBV12-3 or TRBV12-4 with TRBJ2-7; maybe TRBD1 (6 bases). Trimming took off 6 bases at V and 1 base at J, with 7 bases between the two ends. This CDR3 region has 12 residues. CDR3 sequence (DNA): TGTGCCAGCAGCGGACAGTCCTACGAGCAGTACTTC. This sequence encodes CASSGQSYEQYF.

The chain employs TRBV5-4 and TRBJ1-4, with 11 bases identical to TRBD1. This CDR3 comprises 18 residues. Germline-derived CDR1 and CDR2 are SGHNT and YYREEE (reference sequence). With V trimmed by 4 bases and J by 0 bases, 8 bases remained unmatched. The CDR3: CASSRRTGGAPTNEKLFF. In nucleotides, the CDR3 is TGTGCCAGCAGCAGAAGGACAGGGGGCGCTCCAACTAATGAAAAACTGTTTTTT. The complete variable domain, with remaining parts taken from reference TRBV5-4 and TRBJ1-4, reads ETGVTQSPTHLIKTRGQQVTLRCSSQSGHNTVSWYQQALGQGPQFIFQYYREEENGRGNFPPRFSGLQFPNYSSELNVNALELDDSALYLCASSRRTGGAPTNEKLFFGSGTQLSVL.

V gene TRBV6-1 combines with J gene TRBJ1-3; the match to TRBD1 covers 9 bases. Per the germline V gene, CDR1 is MNHNS and CDR2 is SASEGT. J was trimmed by 2 bases and V by 3 bases; bases with no gene match: 8. This CDR3 has 17 amino acids. The chain's CDR3 is CASSEMAWDRAGNTIYF. Written as DNA, the CDR3 is TGTGCCAGCAGTGAGATGGCTTGGGACAGGGCTGGAAACACCATATATTTT.